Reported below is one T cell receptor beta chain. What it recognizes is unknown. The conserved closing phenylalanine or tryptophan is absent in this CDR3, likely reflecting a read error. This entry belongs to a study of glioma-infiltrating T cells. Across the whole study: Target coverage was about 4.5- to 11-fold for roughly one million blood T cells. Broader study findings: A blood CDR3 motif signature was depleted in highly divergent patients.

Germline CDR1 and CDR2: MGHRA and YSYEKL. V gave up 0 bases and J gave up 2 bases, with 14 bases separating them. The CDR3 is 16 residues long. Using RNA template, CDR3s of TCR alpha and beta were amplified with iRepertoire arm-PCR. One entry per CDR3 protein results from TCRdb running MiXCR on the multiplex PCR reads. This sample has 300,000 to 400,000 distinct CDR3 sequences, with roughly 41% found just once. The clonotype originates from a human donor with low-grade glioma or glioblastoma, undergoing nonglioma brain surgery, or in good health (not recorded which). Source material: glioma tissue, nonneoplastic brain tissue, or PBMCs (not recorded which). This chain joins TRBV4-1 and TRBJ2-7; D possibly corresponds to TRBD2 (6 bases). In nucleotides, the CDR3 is TGCGCCAGCAGCCAAGATCCCGGCAGGACTACCTACGAGCAGTACTCC. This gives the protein CASSQDPGRTTYEQYS.